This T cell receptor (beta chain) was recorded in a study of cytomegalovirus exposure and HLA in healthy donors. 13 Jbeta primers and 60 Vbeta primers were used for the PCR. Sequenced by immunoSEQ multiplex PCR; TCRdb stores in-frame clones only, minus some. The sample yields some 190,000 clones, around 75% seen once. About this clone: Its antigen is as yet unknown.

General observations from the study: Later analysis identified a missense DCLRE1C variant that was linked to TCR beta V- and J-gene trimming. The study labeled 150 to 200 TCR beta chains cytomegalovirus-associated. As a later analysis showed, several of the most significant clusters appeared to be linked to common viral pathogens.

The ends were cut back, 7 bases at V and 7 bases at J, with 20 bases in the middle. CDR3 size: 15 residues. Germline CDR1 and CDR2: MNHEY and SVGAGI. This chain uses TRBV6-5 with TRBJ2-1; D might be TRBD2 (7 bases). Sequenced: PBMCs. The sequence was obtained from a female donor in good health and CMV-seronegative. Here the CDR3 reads CASINRASGRNEQFF. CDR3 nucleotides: TGTGCCAGCATCAACAGGGCTAGCGGAAGAAATGAGCAGTTCTTC.